Presented here are 24 T cell receptor beta chains from one specimen sequenced in a study of cytomegalovirus exposure and HLA in healthy donors. Measured with immunoSEQ multiplex PCR; TCRdb has only the in-frame clones, and not every one. The sample yields some 78,000 clones, 90% to 96% seen once. The source material was PBMCs. The receptors shown here come from a man aged 18 to 29 in good health and CMV-seropositive.

V is TRBV6-5 and J is TRBJ2-7; TRBD1 is a possible D gene (6 bases). Trimming took off 6 bases at V and 4 bases at J, with 16 bases between the two ends. CDR3 length: 14 amino acids. CDR1 is MNHEY and CDR2 is SVGAGI in the germline V gene. CDR3 in amino acids: CASRSLQGSYEQYF. CDR3 bases: TGTGCCAGCAGATCTTTACAGGGTTCGTACGAGCAGTACTTC.

V gene TRBV9 combines with J gene TRBJ1-1, with 9 bases that match TRBD1. The CDR3 is 16 amino acids. V lost 0 bases and J lost 3; bases outside the gene matches: 6. Germline V CDR1 and CDR2: SGDLS, YYNGEE. This CDR3 is CASSVDLGTGYTEAFF. The CDR3 region has the DNA TGTGCCAGCAGCGTAGATTTGGGGACAGGGTACACTGAAGCTTTCTTT.

J is TRBJ1-4 and V is TRBV7-9; D possibly corresponds to TRBD1 (6 bases). The CDR3 is 13 residues long. Germline CDR1 and CDR2: SEHNR and FQNEAQ (reference sequence). V lost 5 bases to trimming and J lost 11 bases, with 15 bases between them. DNA for the CDR3: TGTGCCAGCAGCACAGGAACAGGGACGAAACTGTTTTTT. Translated: CASSTGTGTKLFF.

The chain recombines TRBV6-5 with TRBJ2-3; 8 bases are shared with TRBD2. The junction had 9 bases not matched to a gene; V was cut back by 3 bases and J by 4 bases. CDR3 size: 16 residues. Germline CDR1 and CDR2: MNHEY and SVGAGI. The CDR3 DNA reads as TGTGCCAGCAGTTATAGAGCGGGAGAGGGCCCAGATACGCAGTATTTT. Translated, it gives CASSYRAGEGPDTQYF.

The sample holds one count of this clone. The chain employs TRBV19 and TRBJ1-5; TRBD1 matches 7 bases. CDR3 size: 13 residues. CDR1 is LNHDA and CDR2 is SQIVND in the germline V gene (reference sequence). Trimming cost V 10 bases and J 2 bases; bases outside gene matches: 5. The CDR3 sequence: CATSDRGNQPQHF. As DNA, the CDR3 is TGTGCCACCTCTGACAGGGGCAATCAGCCCCAGCATTTT. Looking up the rest from reference TRBV19 and TRBJ1-5 gives the full variable domain: DGGITQSPKYLFRKEGQNVTLSCEQNLNHDAMYWYRQDPGQGLRLIYYSQIVNDFQKGDIAEGYSVSREKKESFPLTVTSAQKNPTAFYLCATSDRGNQPQHFGDGTRLSIL.

J is TRBJ1-1 and V is TRBV30, with D tentatively TRBD1 (6 bases). V shed 2 bases and J shed 0 bases, with 16 bases lying between them. The CDR3 is 16 residues long. The V gene's germline CDR1 is GTSNPN and CDR2 SVGIG (reference sequence). CDR3 in DNA: TGTGCCTGGAGTACAGGGACACATTTCTTGAACACTGAAGCTTTCTTT. Translation gives CAWSTGTHFLNTEAFF.

CDR3 nucleotide sequence: TGCGCCAGCAGCCCCGGACAGGGTAGTTACGAGCAGTACTTC. This sequence encodes CASSPGQGSYEQYF. The chain is built from TRBV4-1 and TRBJ2-7; 8 nucleotides agree with TRBD1. Germline CDR1 is MGHRA and CDR2 is YSYEKL. This CDR3 is 14 amino acids long. J lost 4 bases, V lost 4 bases, and 6 bases had no gene match.

This clone appeared once. This rearrangement joins TRBV29-1 to TRBJ2-5; D perhaps matches TRBD2 (6 bases). Between the trimmed V and J ends, which lost 3 bases and 4 bases, there was a span of 15 bases. The CDR3 consists of 14 residues. Germline V gene data show CDR1 as SQVTM and CDR2 as ANQGSEA. This CDR3 is CSVDLRENRETQYF. The CDR3 nucleotides are TGCAGCGTTGATCTTCGGGAGAATAGAGAGACCCAGTACTTC.

This clone was detected a few times. This rearrangement joins TRBV2 to TRBJ2-7; tentative D call: TRBD2 (7 bases). The germline V gene encodes CDR1 SNHLY and CDR2 FYNNEI. This CDR3 is built from 13 residues. Deletions cut 11 bases from V and 8 bases from J, with 22 bases between. The CDR3 loop reads CAGGAGPQPKQYF. The CDR3 DNA reads as TGTGCCGGGGGGGCCGGGCCCCAACCCAAGCAGTACTTC.

The rearrangement uses TRBV30 and TRBJ2-7; the match to TRBD1 covers 10 bases. CDR1 is GTSNPN and CDR2 is SVGIG in the germline V gene (reference sequence). CDR3 length: 14 amino acids. V lost 4 bases to trimming and J lost 3 bases; unmatched junction nucleotides: 6. The CDR3 bases are TGTGCCTGGACCGGACAGGGGGTAAACTACGAGCAGTACTTC. Its protein product is CAWTGQGVNYEQYF.

V and J are TRBV9 and TRBJ2-1; TRBD2 agrees at 9 bases. Germline V gene lookup returns CDR1 SGDLS and CDR2 YYNGEE. The CDR3 has 15 amino acids. V lost 0 bases to trimming and J lost 10 bases; unmatched junction nucleotides: 8. In nucleotides, the CDR3 is TGTGCCAGCAGCGTAGGGCTAGCGGGGAAAGGGGAGCAGTTCTTC. It encodes CASSVGLAGKGEQFF. The variable domain in full, with the rest retrieved from reference TRBV9 and TRBJ2-1, is DSGVTQTPKHLITATGQRVTLRCSPRSGDLSVYWYQQSLDQGLQFLIQYYNGEERAKGNILERFSAQQFPDLHSELNLSSLELGDSALYFCASSVGLAGKGEQFFGPGTRLTVL.

The V call is TRBV7-2, the J call TRBJ1-5; the match to TRBD1 covers 7 bases. This CDR3 is built from 13 residues. CDR1 and CDR2 (germline): SGHTA, FQGNSA. V shed 5 bases, J shed 7 bases, and the junction held 5 bases outside the gene matches. The CDR3 region is CASSPEQGQPQHF. CDR3 bases: TGTGCCAGCAGCCCGGAACAGGGGCAGCCCCAGCATTTT.

The chain is built from TRBV5-1 and TRBJ2-7, with TRBD1 matching 11 bases. The germline CDR1 and CDR2 sequences are SGHRS and YFSETQ. The junction had 7 bases not matched to a gene; V was cut back by 7 bases and J by 7 bases. The CDR3 loop spans 13 amino acids. The CDR3 sequence is CASGRTGGKEQYF. The CDR3 DNA follows: TGCGCCAGCGGACGGACAGGGGGCAAGGAGCAGTACTTC.

The chain joins TRBV6-5 to TRBJ2-7, with TRBD1 matching over 10 bases. The ends lost 4 bases at V and 4 bases at J; junction bases unmatched: 7. Germline-derived CDR1 and CDR2 are MNHEY and SVGAGI. CDR3 length: 15 residues. The CDR3 is CASSFAGTGVYEQYF. The CDR3 DNA sequence: TGTGCCAGCAGTTTCGCCGGGACAGGGGTTTACGAGCAGTACTTC.

This clone was seen a single time. The chain employs TRBV19 and TRBJ1-1; TRBD1 is a possible D gene (6 bases). Germline V lookup: CDR1 LNHDA, CDR2 SQIVND (reference sequence). The CDR3 runs to 13 residues. V was clipped by 3 bases and J by 6 bases, with 11 bases between them. CDR3 DNA: TGTGCCAGTAGTATTTACCGGACAGCTGAAGCTTTCTTT. Residues: CASSIYRTAEAFF.

This chain links TRBV9 with TRBJ2-3, with unresolved D. V dropped 5 bases and J dropped 1 base, with 14 bases sitting between them. The CDR3 spans 15 residues. The V gene's germline CDR1 is SGDLS and CDR2 YYNGEE. The CDR3 loop is CASSTTPAGTDTQYF. Here the CDR3 DNA reads TGTGCCAGCAGTACGACTCCCGCAGGCACAGATACGCAGTATTTT.

The V and J genes are TRBV29-1 and TRBJ2-1; 14 bases are a match to TRBD2. The CDR3 runs 13 residues. Losses at the gene ends were 7 bases for V and 7 bases for J; bases not matched to a gene: 3. Germline V gene data show CDR1 as SQVTM and CDR2 as ANQGSEA. The CDR3 sequence: CSERTSGRNEQFF. The CDR3 DNA reads TGCAGCGAACGGACTAGCGGGAGGAATGAGCAGTTCTTC.

The chain combines TRBV6-4 with TRBJ2-7; TRBD1 might be the D (6 bases). CDR1 is MRHNA and CDR2 is SNTAGT in the germline V gene. V was shortened by 3 bases and J by 2 bases, with 14 bases between the two germline ends. The CDR3 is 15 residues long. The CDR3 region is CASSEDSLPPYEQYF. In DNA, the CDR3 is TGTGCCAGCAGTGAGGACAGCCTGCCCCCCTACGAGCAGTACTTC.

V and J are TRBV25-1 and TRBJ2-7, with TRBD2 matching 12 bases. This CDR3 has 16 residues. V was clipped by 4 bases and J by 3 bases; unmatched bases: 7. Germline loops: CDR1 MGHDK, CDR2 SYGVNS. The DNA for the CDR3 is TGTGCCAGCAGTGCCGCTAGCGGGAGGGCCCTCTACGAGCAGTACTTC. This gives the protein CASSAASGRALYEQYF.

The rearrangement joins TRBV6-6 to TRBJ1-1; tentative D call: TRBD1 (5 bases). V dropped 7 bases and J dropped 3 bases, with 15 bases sitting between them. Germline lookup yields CDR1 MNHNY and CDR2 SVGAGI (reference sequence). This CDR3 spans 14 amino acids. The CDR3 nucleotides read TGTGCCAGCATCCTGAGCGGGGGGGACACTGAAGCTTTCTTT. Encoded protein: CASILSGGDTEAFF.

This clone has just one count. V is TRBV4-2 and J is TRBJ2-3, with TRBD2 matching over 10 bases. V lost 2 bases, J lost 0 bases, and 5 bases stayed unmatched. Germline V CDR1 and CDR2: LGHNA, YNFKEQ. The CDR3 contains 17 residues. The CDR3 nucleotides are TGTGCCAGCAGCCAATCCATAGCGGGAGGCAGCACAGATACGCAGTATTTT. The encoded protein is CASSQSIAGGSTDTQYF.

In nucleotides, the CDR3 is TGTGCCAGCAGCGTAGGTAGCTCCACCGCTTATGAGCAGTTCTTC. This sequence encodes CASSVGSSTAYEQFF. V is TRBV9 and J is TRBJ2-1; D is unclear. CDR1 is SGDLS, CDR2 YYNGEE, per germline. The CDR3 runs 15 residues. Trimming removed 0 bases at V and 8 bases at J, with 15 bases between.

The chain combines TRBV7-8 with TRBJ2-7, with 8 bases that match TRBD2. The J segment lost 3 bases and the V segment lost 5 bases, leaving 9 bases of the junction unmatched. The CDR3 has 15 residues. CDR1 is SGHVS, CDR2 FQNEAQ, per germline. The CDR3 is CASSRSGRADYEQYF. CDR3 DNA: TGTGCCAGCAGCCGGAGCGGGAGAGCTGACTACGAGCAGTACTTC.

The chain links TRBV19 to TRBJ2-5; TRBD1 aligns across 7 bases. This CDR3 has 13 amino acids. In germline, CDR1 is LNHDA, CDR2 SQIVND (reference sequence). V shed 3 bases and J 9 bases; nucleotides not matched to a gene: 7. The CDR3 nucleotides are TGTGCCAGTAGTATCGACAGGGATTTGGCCCAGTACTTC. It encodes CASSIDRDLAQYF.